The rows below give T cell receptor beta chains drawn from one sample of a study of blood T cell repertoires in COVID-19. Method: immunoSEQ multiplex PCR; TCRdb's copy keeps in-frame clones and lacks some. There are fewer than 200,000 clones in the sample; approximately 86% occur only once, and about 1.2% lies in the top ten. The sample taken for sequencing was peripheral blood. All receptors derive from a man in his fifties or sixties who had recovered from COVID-19. The CDR3 runs from the conserved cysteine through the conserved F or W. D genes are given only for firm matches. Expanded clones get a size class; other rows say once, few or many, or leave the size out.

abundance,j_gene,d_gene,v_gene,CDR3nt,CDR3aa
NA,TRBJ2-1,NA,TRBV4-3,TGCGCCAGCAGCGCCACCGAGGCATCCCGATCCTACAATGAGCAGTTCTTC,CASSATEASRSYNEQFF
once,TRBJ1-1,TRBD1,TRBV9,TGTGCCAGCAGCGGAGGGACAGGGGGACACACTGAAGCTTTCTTT,CASSGGTGGHTEAFF
NA,TRBJ1-4,NA,TRBV12-3/TRBV12-4,TGTGCCAGCAGCGCGTACCGTAATGAAAAACTGTTTTTT,CASSAYRNEKLFF
NA,TRBJ2-7,TRBD1,TRBV7-3,TGTGCCAGCAGCTCGACAGGACAGGGTTACGAGCAGTACTTC,CASSSTGQGYEQYF
NA,TRBJ1-1,NA,TRBV6-2/TRBV6-3,TGTGCCAGCAGCCCGAGGCTGCAGTACACTGAAGCTTTCTTT,CASSPRLQYTEAFF
few,TRBJ1-1,NA,TRBV2,TGTGCCAGCAGTGAACAGGCAGCTGAAGCTTTCTTT,CASSEQAAEAFF
NA,TRBJ2-3,TRBD1,TRBV11-3,TGTGCCAGCAGTTCCGGGACAGGGGCTATACCAGGCACAGATACGCAGTATTTT,CASSSGTGAIPGTDTQYF
NA,TRBJ1-2,NA,TRBV19,TGTGCCAGTAGTATACAGGCAGTACCTAACTATGGCTACACCTTC,CASSIQAVPNYGYTF
NA,TRBJ2-1,NA,TRBV15,TGTGCCACCAGCAGACCTCTTAATGGGGGGGCGGGCAGGTCCTACAATGAGCAGTTCTTC,CATSRPLNGGAGRSYNEQFF
NA,TRBJ1-5,NA,TRBV10-3,TGTGCCATCAGTGGGGAAGACAGTCCCAATCAGCCCCAGCATTTT,CAISGEDSPNQPQHF
NA,TRBJ1-5,NA,TRBV5-5,TGTGCCAGCAGCTCCTCCGGGGGGGCAGGACAGCCCCAGCATTTT,CASSSSGGAGQPQHF
NA,TRBJ1-5,TRBD1,TRBV2,TGTGCCAGCAGTCGGGACAGGGGGCAGCCCCAGCATTTT,CASSRDRGQPQHF
NA,TRBJ2-7,NA,TRBV24-1,TGTGCCACCAGTGGGAGCTCCTACGAGCAGTACTTC,CATSGSSYEQYF
NA,TRBJ2-2,TRBD1,TRBV19,TGTGCCAGCGACTCAGGGGGCGGAGTAGTACCCGGGGAGCTGTTTTTT,CASDSGGGVVPGELFF
NA,TRBJ1-1,NA,TRBV19,TGTGCCAGTAGCTCACAGGGAGTGAACACTGAAGCTTTCTTT,CASSSQGVNTEAFF
NA,TRBJ2-2,TRBD1,TRBV2,TGTGCCACGTCTCCGGGACAGGGGCTGAACACCGGGGAGCTGTTTTTT,CATSPGQGLNTGELFF
NA,TRBJ1-2,NA,TRBV3-1/TRBV3-2,TGTGCCAGCAGCCTTCTCGCGGAGGGGGGGAGGTACGGCTACACCTTC,CASSLLAEGGRYGYTF
few,TRBJ1-5,NA,TRBV28,TGTGCCAGCAGTCCCCAGGGAATCTCAAATCAGCCCCAGCATTTT,CASSPQGISNQPQHF
few,TRBJ1-5,TRBD1,TRBV6-1,TGTGCCAGCAGTGAACAACATACTGACAGGGGAATCCAGCCCCAGCATTTT,CASSEQHTDRGIQPQHF
NA,TRBJ2-5,TRBD1,TRBV16,TGTGCCAGCAGCCCAGGGACAGAAGAGACCCAGTACTTC,CASSPGTEETQYF
NA,TRBJ2-3,NA,TRBV7-6,TGTGCCAGCAGCTTAGCAGCAGGCACAACAGATACGCAGTATTTT,CASSLAAGTTDTQYF
NA,TRBJ1-2,NA,TRBV29-1,TGCAGCGTTTGGCAGGGCGGTAATGGCTACACCTTC,CSVWQGGNGYTF
once,TRBJ2-3,NA,TRBV12-3/TRBV12-4,TGTGCCAGCAGTTTACCTGGCACAGATACGCAGTATTTT,CASSLPGTDTQYF
NA,TRBJ2-1,TRBD2,TRBV4-3,TGCGCCAGCAGCCAAGAAAGACTAGCGGGGGACCCGCAATACAATGAGCAGTTCTTC,CASSQERLAGDPQYNEQFF
NA,TRBJ2-6,TRBD2,TRBV27,TGTGCCAGCAGTCACGGGGCGGGAGGTGGGGCCAACGTCCTGACTTTC,CASSHGAGGGANVLTF
once,TRBJ2-1,NA,TRBV29-1,TGCAGCGTTGAAGATAGCTCCCTCGGGATCCTCAATGAGCAGTTCTTC,CSVEDSSLGILNEQFF
NA,TRBJ2-7,TRBD1,TRBV5-1,TGCGCCAGCAGCCGCGGTGGACAGGGAGGCTCCTACGAGCAGTACTTC,CASSRGGQGGSYEQYF
NA,TRBJ2-7,TRBD1,TRBV19,TGTGCCAGTAGTCTCGGACAGGGGGCCTCCGAGCAGTACTTC,CASSLGQGASEQYF
NA,TRBJ2-1,TRBD2,TRBV5-4,TGTGCCAGCAGCGCCTTGCTAGCGGGGGGTCACAATGAGCAGTTCTTC,CASSALLAGGHNEQFF
NA,TRBJ2-5,TRBD1,TRBV6-5,TGTGCCGCAAGACAGGGGAGGCTTGAGACCCAGTACTTC,CAARQGRLETQYF
NA,TRBJ2-3,NA,TRBV7-3,TGTGCCAGCAGCTTGGACAGCTCTAGCACAGATACGCAGTATTTT,CASSLDSSSTDTQYF
many,TRBJ2-7,NA,TRBV5-1,TGCGCCAGCAGCTTGGGACGCGGGGACTACGAGCAGTACTTC,CASSLGRGDYEQYF
NA,TRBJ2-1,NA,TRBV27,TGTGCCAGCAGCCGGTGGGGGGGCACCTACAATGAGCAGTTCTTC,CASSRWGGTYNEQFF